The subject of this entry is one T cell receptor beta chain. What it binds is not known. This record comes from a study of chemoradiotherapy in HPV16-positive cancers. The assay was immunoSEQ multiplex PCR, and TCRdb's table has in-frame clones only and misses some. The data show approximately 15,000 clones, roughly three quarters seen once. Study-wide results and limits: Candidate HPV-specific clones and E7-related TCR motifs grew in tumor during treatment.

The TCR comes from a human donor with HPV-associated anogenital cancer. The sample was gathered from a patient who underwent chemoradiotherapy.

CDR3 sequence (DNA): TGCGCCAGCAGCCAAGGGGGGGCAATCTCCTACGAGCAGTACTTC. This sequence encodes CASSQGGAISYEQYF. The chain employs TRBV4-1 and TRBJ2-7, with D perhaps being TRBD1 or TRBD2 (6 bases each). The germline CDR1 and CDR2 sequences are MGHRA and YSYEKL. The CDR3 has 15 amino acids. Trimming left V 1 base short and J 0 bases short, with 10 bases between.